This TCR beta chain stems from a study of CD8+ T cells in alopecia areata. This CDR3 region has 15 residues. V was pared by 1 base and J by 7 bases, with 5 bases of the junction left unmatched. Germline lookup yields CDR1 LGHNA and CDR2 YNFKEQ. Sequencing templates came from extracted RNA that was reverse transcribed into cDNA. TCRdb keeps only in-frame clones here, not all; method: immunoSEQ multiplex PCR. The sample includes 200,000 to 250,000 clones, 55% to 70% of them seen just once. Treatment of the sample: oral pan-JAK inhibitor, 5-10 mg twice daily. The TCR originated in a human donor with alopecia areata. The chain links TRBV4-2 to TRBJ2-2; the match to TRBD1 covers 8 bases. Here the sequenced sample was CD4+ T cells sorted from blood, taken at week 4, from a patient treated with tofacitinib. The CDR3 spells CASSQAAGTGGELFF. The CDR3 DNA is TGTGCCAGCAGCCAAGCGGCAGGGACAGGCGGGGAGCTGTTTTTT.